Given below is one TCR beta chain in context. These data belong to a study of T cells in Graves' hyperthyroidism and ophthalmopathy. The V gene lost 2 bases and the J gene lost 2 bases, with 10 bases spanning the gap. Germline-derived CDR1 and CDR2 are MNHEY and SVGAGI. The CDR3 totals 14 residues. RNA transcripts provided the source from which TCR beta CDR3 regions were amplified. HTBI primers were employed in a first-round RT-PCR of the TCR CDR3. TCRdb analysed the multiplex PCR reads with MiXCR anew, one entry per CDR3 protein. This table holds under 400,000 distinct CDR3 sequences, 21% found once. The receptor was derived from a woman aged 45-65 years with Graves' hyperthyroidism. The rearrangement uses TRBV6-5 and TRBJ2-7; D is possibly TRBD2 (6 bases). The sequencing sample was made of blood. As DNA, the CDR3 is TGTGCCAGCAGTTACCCGACTAGTCCCTACGAGCAGTACTTC. Its protein is CASSYPTSPYEQYF.